This TCR beta chain was recorded in a study of T cells in tuberculosis. Study-wide points: Smaller alpha distances in active tuberculosis partly reflected shorter CDR3-alpha lengths.

Sequencing was performed with immunoSEQ multiplex PCR; in TCRdb, only in-frame clones are kept and a portion is missing. The sample includes about 35,000 clones, just under 95% of them seen just once. Concerning this clone itself: What it binds is not known.

V lost 8 bases and J lost 7; bases outside the gene matches: 8. The CDR3 sequence is 14 residues long. From germline, CDR1 is SNHLY and CDR2 FYNNEI. The source of this sequence is a donor aged 10 to 29 with latent tuberculosis or without tuberculosis infection. Some clones in this sample may be carry-over from other donors' samples. This sequence joins TRBV2 and TRBJ2-1; the match to TRBD1 covers 10 bases. The sequenced sample was PBMCs. CDR3 amino acids: CASQNRDRGNEQFF. The CDR3 region has the DNA TGTGCCAGCCAAAACCGGGACAGGGGTAATGAGCAGTTCTTC. The entire variable domain, with the rest obtained from reference TRBV2 and TRBJ2-1, is as follows: EPEVTQTPSHQVTQMGQEVILRCVPISNHLYFYWYRQILGQKVEFLVSFYNNEISEKSEIFDDQFSVERPDGSNFTLKIRSTKLEDSAMYFCASQNRDRGNEQFFGPGTRLTVL.